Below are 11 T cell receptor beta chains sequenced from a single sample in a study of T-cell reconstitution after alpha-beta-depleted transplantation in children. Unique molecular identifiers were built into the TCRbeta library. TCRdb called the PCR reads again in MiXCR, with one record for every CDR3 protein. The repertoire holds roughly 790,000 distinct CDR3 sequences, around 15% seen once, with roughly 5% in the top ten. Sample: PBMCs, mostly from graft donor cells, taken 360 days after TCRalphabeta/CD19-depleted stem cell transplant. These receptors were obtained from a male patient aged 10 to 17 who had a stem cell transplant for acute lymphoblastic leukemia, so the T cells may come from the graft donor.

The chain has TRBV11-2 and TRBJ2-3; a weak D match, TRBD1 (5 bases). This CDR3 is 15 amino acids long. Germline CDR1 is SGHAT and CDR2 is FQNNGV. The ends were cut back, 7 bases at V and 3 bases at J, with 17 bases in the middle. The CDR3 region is CASISRSGRTDTQYF. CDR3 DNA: TGTGCCAGCATCTCCAGGTCAGGGCGGACAGATACGCAGTATTTT.

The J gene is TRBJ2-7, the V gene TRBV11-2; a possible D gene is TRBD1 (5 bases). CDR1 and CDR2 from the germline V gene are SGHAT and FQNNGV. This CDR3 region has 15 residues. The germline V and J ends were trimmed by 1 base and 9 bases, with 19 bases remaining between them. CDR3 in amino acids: CASSLVQGKGIVQYF. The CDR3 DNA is TGTGCCAGCAGCTTAGTCCAGGGAAAAGGCATCGTGCAGTACTTC.

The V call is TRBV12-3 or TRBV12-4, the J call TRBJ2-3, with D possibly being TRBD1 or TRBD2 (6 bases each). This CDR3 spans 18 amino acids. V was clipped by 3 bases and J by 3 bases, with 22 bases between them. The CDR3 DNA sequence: TGTGCCAGCAGTTTCCAAGGGGGGAGTCTAGCCTGGACAGATACGCAGTATTTT. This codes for CASSFQGGSLAWTDTQYF.

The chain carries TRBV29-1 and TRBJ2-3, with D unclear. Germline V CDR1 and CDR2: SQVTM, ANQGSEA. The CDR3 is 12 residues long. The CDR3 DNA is TGCACCAACGATCGGTCCACAGATACGCAGTATTTT. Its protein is CTNDRSTDTQYF.

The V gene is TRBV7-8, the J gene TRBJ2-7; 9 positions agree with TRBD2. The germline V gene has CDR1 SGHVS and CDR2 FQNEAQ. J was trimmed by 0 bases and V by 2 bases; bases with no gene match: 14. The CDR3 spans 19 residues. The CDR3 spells CASSLLSGTSLRGSYEQYF. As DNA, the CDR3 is TGTGCCAGCAGCTTATTGTCCGGGACTAGCCTAAGGGGCTCCTACGAGCAGTACTTC.

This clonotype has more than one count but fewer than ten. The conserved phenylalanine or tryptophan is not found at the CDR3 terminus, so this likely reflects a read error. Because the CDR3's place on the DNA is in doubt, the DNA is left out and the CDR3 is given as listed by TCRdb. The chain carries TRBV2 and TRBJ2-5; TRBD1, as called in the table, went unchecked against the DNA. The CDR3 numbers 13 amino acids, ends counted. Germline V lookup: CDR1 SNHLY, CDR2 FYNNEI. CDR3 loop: CASSEGRGQGPKV.

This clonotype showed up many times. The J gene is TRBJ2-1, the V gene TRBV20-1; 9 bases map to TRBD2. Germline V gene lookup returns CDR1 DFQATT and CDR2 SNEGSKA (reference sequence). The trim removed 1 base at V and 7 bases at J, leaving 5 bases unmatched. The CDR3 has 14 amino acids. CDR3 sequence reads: CSARGGSGRNEQFF. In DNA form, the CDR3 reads TGCAGTGCTAGAGGGGGAAGCGGGAGGAATGAGCAGTTCTTC.

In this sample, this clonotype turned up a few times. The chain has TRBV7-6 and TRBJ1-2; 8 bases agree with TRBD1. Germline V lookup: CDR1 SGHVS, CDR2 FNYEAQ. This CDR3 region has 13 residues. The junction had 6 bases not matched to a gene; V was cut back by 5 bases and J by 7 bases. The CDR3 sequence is CASSPRTGTGYTF. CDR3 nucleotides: TGTGCCAGCAGCCCCCGGACAGGGACTGGCTACACCTTC.

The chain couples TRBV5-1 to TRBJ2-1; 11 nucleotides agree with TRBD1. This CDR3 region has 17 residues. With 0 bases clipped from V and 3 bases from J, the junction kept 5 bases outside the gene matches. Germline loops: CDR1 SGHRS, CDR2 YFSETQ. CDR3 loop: CASSLVAGTGGYNEQFF. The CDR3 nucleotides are TGCGCCAGCAGCTTGGTCGCTGGGACAGGGGGCTACAATGAGCAGTTCTTC.

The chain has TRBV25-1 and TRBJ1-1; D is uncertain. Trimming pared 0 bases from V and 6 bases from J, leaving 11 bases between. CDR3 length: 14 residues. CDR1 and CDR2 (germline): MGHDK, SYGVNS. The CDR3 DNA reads TGTGCCAGCAGTGAATATACCTATAGGGCTGAAGCTTTCTTT. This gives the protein CASSEYTYRAEAFF.

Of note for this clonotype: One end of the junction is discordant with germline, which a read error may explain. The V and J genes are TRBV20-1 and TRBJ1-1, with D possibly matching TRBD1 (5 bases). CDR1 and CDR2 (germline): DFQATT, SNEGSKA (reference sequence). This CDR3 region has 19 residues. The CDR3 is CCARDRRNPRGGYRTEAFF. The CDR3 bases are TGCTGTGCTAGAGATCGGCGGAATCCGCGGGGCGGGTATCGCACTGAAGCTTTCTTT.